This paragraph covers one TCR beta chain sequence. The PCR had 60 Vbeta and 13 Jbeta primers. Assay used: immunoSEQ multiplex PCR; TCRdb lists only in-frame clones, some missing. Altogether some 95,000 clones are present, around 80% being singletons, with the ten largest covering under 8.5%. This sample was included in a study of cytomegalovirus exposure and HLA in healthy donors. V was cut by 4 bases and J by 0 bases, with 6 bases left in between. The CDR3 consists of 14 residues. Germline CDR1 reads LGHNA; CDR2 reads YSLEER. The material sequenced was PBMCs. The source of this sequence is a man aged 30-40 years in good health and CMV-seronegative. The rearrangement uses TRBV4-3 and TRBJ1-4; D gene ambiguous. CDR3 DNA sequence: TGCGCCAGCAGCCCAGGTGCAACTAATGAAAAACTGTTTTTT. It is translated as CASSPGATNEKLFF.